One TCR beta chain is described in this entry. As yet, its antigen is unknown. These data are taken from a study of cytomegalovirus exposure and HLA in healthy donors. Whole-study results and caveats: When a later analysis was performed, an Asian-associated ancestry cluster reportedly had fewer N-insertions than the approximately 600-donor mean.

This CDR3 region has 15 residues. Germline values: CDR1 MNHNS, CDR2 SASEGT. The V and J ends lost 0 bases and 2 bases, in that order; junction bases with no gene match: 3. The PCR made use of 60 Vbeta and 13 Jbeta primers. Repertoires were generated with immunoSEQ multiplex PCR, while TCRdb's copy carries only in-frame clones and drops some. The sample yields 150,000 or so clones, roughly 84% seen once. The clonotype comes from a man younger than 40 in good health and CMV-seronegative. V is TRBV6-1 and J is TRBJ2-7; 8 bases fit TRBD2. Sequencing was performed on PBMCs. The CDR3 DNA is TGTGCCAGCAGTGAAGCGGCGGGAGGCCCCTACGAGCAGTACTTC. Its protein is CASSEAAGGPYEQYF.